Here is one TCR beta chain with its context. Its antigen is as yet unknown. Per germline, CDR1 SEHNR and CDR2 FQNEAQ (reference sequence). V gave up 4 bases and J gave up 6 bases, with 15 bases separating them. This CDR3 is 14 amino acids long. Unexposed donor CD4+ T cells date from about 2011-2019, before the COVID-19 pandemic. Isolation of CD4+ T cells took place after approximately 10 days in culture. Using immunoSEQ multiplex PCR, the repertoire was profiled, and TCRdb retains in-frame clones only, with some absent. The table has some 27,000 clones, about 70% seen once; the top ten hold approximately 24%. This sample was taken from a study of CD4 T cells in relation to SARS-CoV-2 and coronaviruses. Findings and limits, study-wide: SARS-CoV-2-driven expansion was significantly weaker in crossreactive than monoreactive clones. Samples before the pandemic and after infection were not matched within any donor.

The receptor was derived from a human donor in good health. The sequenced material came from CD4+ T cells from PBMCs, cultured in vitro. This chain uses TRBV7-9 with TRBJ1-1; D uncertain. The CDR3 bases are TGTGCCAGCAGCTCAAGAATCCTGGGCGCTGAAGCTTTCTTT. Translating it yields CASSSRILGAEAFF.